This TCR beta chain was recorded in a study of human T cells and chemical hapten exposure. In this sample, this clonotype turned up a few times. Time point: healthy volunteer bleed at 2 weeks. Someone pulled total RNA out of unfractionated whole blood. TCRdb called the RACE reads again in MiXCR, with one record for every CDR3 protein. In the table there are approximately 44,000 distinct CDR3 sequences, roughly 4.2% of which are singletons. V shed 6 bases and J 6 bases; nucleotides not matched to a gene: 13. Looked up from germline, CDR1 is LNHNV and CDR2 is YYDKDF (reference sequence). The length of the CDR3 is 15 residues.

The sequenced sample was whole blood. The sequence derives from a human donor in good health. Some clones in this sample may be carry-over from other donors' samples. The rearrangement joins TRBV15 to TRBJ2-7, with 8 nucleotides matching TRBD2. CDR3 sequence (DNA): TGTGCCACCAGTTCTCCCGGGAGGGCCGGAACCGAGCAGTACTTC. It encodes CATSSPGRAGTEQYF.